This passage covers 14 T cell receptor gamma chains from one sample sequenced in a study of Vδ1+ human thymocytes. Findings and caveats of the study: Thymic TRG and TRD repertoires appeared highly polyclonal.

Sequences come from RNA converted to cDNA by reverse transcription. The CDR3 regions were amplified by multiplex PCR from V-gene primers to a constant-region primer. TCRdb used CATT to re-call clones from the multiplex PCR reads. The sample contains about 22,000 gamma-chain clones, 12% to 15% of which appear only once. These receptors lack a known antigen. Specimen: Vdelta1+ gamma-delta thymocytes from the thymus. As for subset: FACS-sorted CD3+ TCRalphabeta- TCRVdelta1+ TCRVdelta2- thymocytes. The receptors originated from a child younger than two who had congenital heart surgery.

The chain links TRGV5 to TRGJ1 or TRGJ2. Germline CDR1 and CDR2: VINAFY and YDVSNSKD. V shed 0 bases and J 7 bases; nucleotides not matched to a gene: 9. This CDR3 contains 14 residues. The CDR3: CATWDRPGEYKKLF. The CDR3 coding sequence is TGTGCCACCTGGGACAGGCCGGGGGAATATAAGAAACTCTTT.

In this sample, this clone turned up a few times. V usage is TRGV8 and J usage is TRGJ1 or TRGJ2. The CDR3 loop spans 12 amino acids. CDR1 is VENAVY, CDR2 YDSYNSRV, per germline. V lost 5 bases, J lost 2 bases, and 3 bases stayed unmatched. CDR3 sequence (DNA): TGTGCCACCTGGGTCGATTATTATAAGAAACTCTTT. Amino acid sequence: CATWVDYYKKLF.

The chain uses TRGV4 and TRGJ1 or TRGJ2. CDR1 is EGSTGY and CDR2 is YDSYTSSV in the germline V gene. Unmatched junction bases numbered 4, after V lost 0 bases and J lost 5 bases. The CDR3 spans 13 residues. The CDR3 region has the DNA TGTGCCACCTGGGATGGGGAGGATTATAAGAAACTCTTT. The encoded protein is CATWDGEDYKKLF.

This clone was seen more than once but under ten times. J is TRGJ1 or TRGJ2 and V is TRGV4. CDR3 length: 15 residues. Germline trimming cut 2 bases from V and 0 bases from J; bases unmatched to any gene: 7. Germline CDR1 and CDR2: EGSTGY and YDSYTSSV. CDR3 in DNA: TGTGCCACCTGGGATGTTGGAGAGAATTATTATAAGAAACTCTTT. Translation: CATWDVGENYYKKLF.

V and J are TRGV9 and TRGJP1. CDR1 is GITISATS, CDR2 ISYDGTV, per germline (reference sequence). J lost 7 bases, V lost 11 bases, and 7 bases had no gene match. The CDR3 loop spans 11 amino acids. This chain's CDR3 is CACGGGWFKIF. The CDR3 nucleotides are TGTGCCTGCGGAGGTGGTTGGTTCAAGATATTT.

The chain couples TRGV2 to TRGJ1 or TRGJ2. The CDR3 is 14 amino acids. V trimming: 0 bases; J trimming: 7 bases; junction bases outside the gene matches: 9. Germline CDR1 reads EGSNGY; CDR2 reads YDSYNSKV. The CDR3 sequence: CATWDGPMGYKKLF. For the CDR3, the DNA is TGTGCCACCTGGGACGGGCCCATGGGGTATAAGAAACTCTTT.

This clone came up a few times. V is TRGV4 and J is TRGJ1 or TRGJ2. Per germline, CDR1 EGSTGY and CDR2 YDSYTSSV. J lost 8 bases, V lost 1 base, and 8 bases had no gene match. CDR3 length equals 13 residues. The CDR3 coding sequence is TGTGCCACCTGGGATGGCTTTCATCATAAGAAACTCTTT. It encodes CATWDGFHHKKLF.

This clone was detected a few times. The chain employs TRGV3 and TRGJ1 or TRGJ2. V lost 8 bases, J lost 7 bases, and 11 bases stayed unmatched. In germline, CDR1 is VTNTFY, CDR2 YDVSTARD (reference sequence). The CDR3 loop spans 12 amino acids. The CDR3 nucleotides read TGTGCCACCTCGCAGCCTTTATATAAGAAACTCTTT. Its translation is CATSQPLYKKLF.

As for this clone: The germline gene is not matched at one end of the junction; a read error may be the cause. The V gene is TRGV4, the J gene TRGJP2. The germline gives CDR1 EGSTGY, CDR2 YDSYTSSV. The CDR3 consists of 14 residues. The CDR3 region is CATWNGLTRRIKTF. As DNA, the CDR3 is TGTGCCACCTGGAATGGACTCACGAGGCGGATCAAGACGTTT.

V and J are TRGV3 and TRGJ1 or TRGJ2. The CDR3 has 16 amino acids. Germline assignment: CDR1 VTNTFY and CDR2 YDVSTARD (reference sequence). The V and J ends lost 3 bases and 5 bases, in that order; junction bases with no gene match: 16. The DNA for the CDR3 is TGTGCCACCTGGGACCTAAGTTCTGGGTGGCATTATAAGAAACTCTTT. Its protein product is CATWDLSSGWHYKKLF.

This chain joins TRGV4 and TRGJ1 or TRGJ2. Germline values: CDR1 EGSTGY, CDR2 YDSYTSSV. The CDR3 runs to 13 residues. Germline trimming cut 6 bases from V and 2 bases from J; bases unmatched to any gene: 7. This CDR3 is CATWKGHYYKKLF. In nucleotides, the CDR3 is TGTGCCACCTGGAAGGGACATTATTATAAGAAACTCTTT.

As for this clone: Other DNA sequences within the sample encode an identical CDR3. The chain is built from TRGV9 and TRGJ1 or TRGJ2. Germline trimming cut 3 bases from V and 6 bases from J; bases unmatched to any gene: 2. Germline V gives CDR1 GITISATS, CDR2 ISYDGTV (reference sequence). The CDR3 totals 11 residues. DNA for the CDR3: TGTGCCTTGTGGGAGTGTTATAAGAAACTCTTT. Its protein is CALWECYKKLF.

This clone was observed a few times. The rearrangement joins TRGV8 to TRGJ1 or TRGJ2. The V gene end was trimmed by 4 bases and the J gene end by 4 bases; junction bases not matched to a gene: 7. In germline, CDR1 is VENAVY, CDR2 YDSYNSRV. This CDR3 is built from 13 residues. CDR3 sequence reads: CATWEGEYYKKLF. The CDR3 DNA follows: TGTGCCACCTGGGAAGGGGAGTATTATAAGAAACTCTTT.

The chain recombines TRGV8 with TRGJP2. Germline lookup yields CDR1 VENAVY and CDR2 YDSYNSRV. V lost 9 bases to trimming and J lost 2 bases; unmatched junction nucleotides: 3. The CDR3 runs to 12 residues. The DNA of the CDR3 is TGTGCCACCCTCAGTAGTGATTGGATCAAGACGTTT. It encodes CATLSSDWIKTF.